This T cell receptor beta chain comes out of a study of cytomegalovirus exposure and HLA in healthy donors (dated by TCRdb to 2016 to 2017). With respect to the entire study: An earlier analysis of several hundred of the donors reported 250 to 300 Gb of sequence data and 117 million unique TCR beta sequences from about 180 million T cells. The genetic ancestry cluster associated with self-reported Caucasian donors included 81% of the roughly 380 genotyped donors. A later analysis re-analyzed previously published TCR beta repertoires from approximately 670 donors and added high-resolution HLA genotyping to study TCR occurrence patterns. An earlier analysis of 587 of the donors applied high-throughput TCR beta sequencing to assess whether each TCR beta V gene segment acted as functional or pseudogenic. In a later genetic analysis, genome-wide SNP genotypes for about 65% of the roughly 670 donors were used, and that subset was treated as a discovery cohort. Donor age, sex, ethnicity and CMV serostatus were compiled together with the repertoire data. Along with the approximately 620-subject first cohort, a separate validation cohort of some 130 different subjects was used. The study aimed to test whether cataloging public T cell receptors could reveal signatures of past pathogen exposure. Four to six DR-DQ haplotypes were handled as single units for association and clustering, since linkage in the cohort was strong. Every repertoire in the discovery cohort had been generated on one and the same sequencing platform. Roughly 300 gigabases of sequencing data and roughly 80 million unique TCR sequences made up an early release that covered some 640 HLA-typed donors. Class I and class II HLA loci were covered by the typing at four-digit resolution. The number of donors typed differed by locus, with roughly 620-630 for A, B, C, DRB1 and DQB1, about 500 for DQA1, about 610 for DPA1, and 472 for DPB1. The later analysis used no new phenotypic data to find candidate immune exposures, relying instead on TCR beta sequences and their occurrence across donors. To predict cytomegalovirus infection status, the study brought together high-throughput TCR immunosequencing, statistical association of individual TCRs with disease status, and machine learning. The study profiled the T cell repertoires of 666 subjects by immunosequencing and related them to cytomegalovirus serostatus. Among almost 400 genotyped donors of the cohort, an average of 235,054 unique TCR beta nucleotide sequences were sequenced per donor, approximately 20% of them non-productive.

As to this clone: No cognate antigen has been identified for it. Base qualities are not at hand, and no much larger clone is one base apart.

The germline V gene (reference sequence) sets CDR1 to SGHNT and CDR2 to YYREEE. V sheds 4 bases and J sheds 5 bases, leaving 18 bases between their ends. Including cysteine and phenylalanine, the CDR3 has 16 amino acids. The retained sequence is limited to the CDR3, 48 bases, with the frame set at the first base. The cohort was made up of around 720 healthy bone marrow donors. At the time of sampling, all cohort members were nominally healthy, though unrecorded immune exposures were likely present. The donor tested CMV seronegative, placing the donor among the 350 or so seronegative members of the cohort. Every donor gave a peripheral blood sample, and the peripheral blood mononuclear cells from that sample were used for TCR beta sequencing. The Qiagen DNeasy Blood Extraction Kit was used to extract genomic DNA from the blood cell samples. What the authors observed across the whole study: Compared with equally common non-associated chains, HLA-associated TCR beta chains in a later analysis were more clonally expanded and had lower generation probabilities. Strong co-occurrence of HLA alleles, especially DR and DQ, made assigning TCR associations to individual alleles difficult. Presence/absence analyses assumed roughly uniform sequencing depth across donors, an assumption that may not hold. Correlated functional status among segregating V segments might be attributable to linkage disequilibrium, but an unknown experimental factor could not be ruled out. The only immune exposure information available for the cohort was CMV serostatus. Because some donors lacked HLA typing at each locus, the association tests relied only on the typed subset. Across donors, most TCR sequences were observed very rarely, whereas some public TCRs were present in many individuals. The authors suggested that the approach could potentially be generalized to other disease states and immunological phenotypes. A cluster of highly shared sequence variants was judged likely to be a technical artifact of the sequencing pipeline. A few of the identified cytomegalovirus-associated TCR beta chains were confirmed in vitro to be specific for cytomegalovirus antigens. V-gene and J-gene trimming of TCR beta chains was associated with a missense DCLRE1C variant in a later genetic analysis, and the association was replicated in an independent cohort. Several of the top co-occurrence clusters appeared to be linked to parvovirus B19, influenza, CMV and Epstein-Barr virus, according to a later analysis. At a false discovery rate of 0.05, a later analysis linked around 15,000 TCR beta sequences to specific HLA alleles. In the study, around 160 TCR beta chains were listed as associated with cytomegalovirus. According to a later analysis, most CMV-associated TCR beta chains appeared to be HLA-restricted, and the HLA associations seemed to be driven largely by CMV exposure. A further reported finding was that TCR beta sequences accurately predicted the HLA-A and HLA-B alleles for most subjects in the first cohort. Because counts were too low, roughly 16 rarely observed V segments, including chromosome 9 orphons, were excluded from the earlier analysis of a few hundred of the donors. This cohort had only TCR beta chains sequenced, and the lack of alpha or paired-chain data limited which features could be detected. The 87-base-pair reads could not distinguish some IMGT-functional V segments, including TRBV6-2 and TRBV6-3, so those segments were excluded. In a later analysis, the rate of TCR association differed among HLA loci, with DRB1 alleles having the most associated TCRs and HLA-C alleles having the fewest. Broadly in line with IMGT annotations, most TCR beta V segments showed up in productive rearrangements about 87% or about 30% of the time in an earlier analysis of under 700 of the donors. According to a later genetic analysis, donors in an Asian-associated ancestry cluster had fewer N-insertions in productive TCRs than the roughly 700-donor mean. The classifier was reported to diagnose cytomegalovirus status with high specificity and sensitivity in both the original and validation cohorts.

Library creation used the immunoSEQ multiplex PCR assay. The multiplex PCR relied on a mix of 60 forward primers for TCR Vbeta segments and 13 reverse primers for TCR Jbeta segments. Amplification of the CDR3 region of rearranged TCR beta genes was performed with a multiplex PCR assay on genomic DNA. The amplified TCR beta libraries were sequenced on the Illumina HiSeq System as 87-base-pair reads. The study's processing was this. A later analysis counted tens of millions of unique TCR beta chains across the 550 to 750 repertoires, and some 11 million of these chains were shared by at least two donors. Raw reads were error-corrected and collapsed into unique sequences by a nearest-neighbor algorithm in which closely related sequences were merged to remove PCR and sequencing errors. V, D and J gene segments were assigned by aligning CDR3 sequences to IMGT reference sequences. For a sequence to be retained, a match of at least six nucleotides was required to both a V gene segment and a J gene segment. Rearrangements were called productive when the CDR3 lacked stop codons and stayed in frame with V and J; all others were non-productive. CDR3 was defined according to IMGT convention as the region running from the second conserved V-encoded cysteine to the conserved J-encoded phenylalanine. The earlier analysis of fewer than 700 of the donors excluded sequences that lacked an unambiguous match to a single V gene segment. In an earlier analysis of 500 to 750 of the donors, V segments were called functional above 56.7% productive rearrangements and were called segregating when the between-donor standard deviation exceeded 5%. A statistical classification framework was built for diagnosing cytomegalovirus status from the catalog of TCR beta chain sequences. In a later analysis, TCR nucleotide sequences were compared against IMGT/GENE-DB human TR gene sequences so that V and J genes could be assigned. The TCRdist pipeline was used in a later analysis to assign CDR3 sequences and most-parsimonious VDJ recombination scenarios. In a later analysis, every TCR beta chain was defined by the combination of its CDR3 amino acid sequence and its V-gene family, and reads without a unique V-gene family were dropped. A later analysis removed 500 to 600 highly shared, low-generation-probability nucleotide sequences to deal with suspected cross-contamination and a sequencing artifact. A later analysis calculated a clonal expansion index for each public chain from normalized within-repertoire ranks of inferred template counts. In a later analysis, generation probabilities were computed using a VDJ recombination model fitted to out-of-frame rearrangements, and the results were checked against IGoR. In a later analysis, hypergeometric tests were used to score TCR-TCR, TCR-HLA and TCR-CMV co-occurrence, with a repertoire-size bias correction applied to TCR pairs. A later analysis estimated false discovery rates by permuting HLA or CMV assignments 20 times. A later analysis grouped co-occurring TCRs with DBSCAN, adding TCRdist sequence similarity when clustering within HLA-allele-positive subsets. Repertoires with fewer than 30,000 or more than 120,000 public chains were left out of co-occurrence clustering, as were four to six repertoires with anomalous nucleotide sharing. The immuneACCESS repertoire file appears here via TCRdb, limited to in-frame rearrangements. These files lack a portion of the clones; in checked studies, under half of the deficit traces to unresolved V genes, and the cause of the others is not known. Clone size and V and J calls were adopted from that table, with D and trimming inferred from the DNA. For this sample there are around 150,000 clones; more than 60% appear just once. The ten top clones hold about 4.5% of the sample.

The TCR was taken from a man aged 35 to 55 in good health and CMV-seronegative. The V and J genes are TRBV5-4 and TRBJ2-2; the D gene is perhaps TRBD1, on 5 matching bases. The sample was PBMCs. The CDR3 in this case is CASSPTAQVTTGELFF. The DNA is as follows: TGTGCCAGCAGCCCAACAGCACAGGTGACGACCGGGGAGCTGTTTTTT.